This record covers a single T cell receptor beta chain. This record comes from a study of blood T cell repertoires in COVID-19. Background on the study: From the United States, Italy and Spain came samples of acute and convalescent COVID-19. PBMCs, B-cell-depleted T cells, or T cells were the source of the cDNA or gDNA that made up the material.

CDR3 length equals 15 residues. Germline values: CDR1 MDHEN, CDR2 SYDVKM. The V gene end was trimmed by 3 bases and the J gene end by 5 bases; junction bases not matched to a gene: 7. Original processing methods: Reference gene primer amplification gave estimated nucleated cell counts. This table comes from immunoSEQ multiplex PCR, and its TCRdb copy is limited to in-frame clones, with some not included. V and J calls and clone size are as listed in that table; D and trimming were resolved from the DNA. Of approximately 170,000 clones listed, around nine tenths were seen once; the top ten hold roughly 2%.

The TCR originated in a man in his fifties or sixties who had recovered from COVID-19. This chain links TRBV28 with TRBJ2-1, with TRBD2 identical over 7 bases. The sample taken for sequencing was peripheral blood. CDR3 loop: CASSFASGTHNEQFF. CDR3 bases: TGTGCCAGCAGTTTCGCCAGCGGGACCCACAATGAGCAGTTCTTC. The variable domain in full, completed from reference TRBV28 and TRBJ2-1, reads DVKVTQSSRYLVKRTGEKVFLECVQDMDHENMFWYRQDPGLGLRLIYFSYDVKMKEKGDIPEGYSVSREKKERFSLILESASTNQTSMYLCASSFASGTHNEQFFGPGTRLTVL.